Listed here are 32 T cell receptor beta chains from one sample, sequenced in a study of brain metastases from non-small cell lung cancer. Data came from immunoSEQ multiplex PCR; TCRdb stores just in-frame clones and leaves some out. This sample has roughly 2,300 clones, with more than 75% found just once. The sample comprised tumor-adjacent normal tissue. These receptors came from a donor at least 40 years old with non-small cell lung cancer.

The V gene is TRBV29-1, the J gene TRBJ1-1; no definite D call. V lost 5 bases and J lost 0, with 13 bases in between. CDR1 SQVTM and CDR2 ANQGSEA come from the germline V gene. There are 14 residues in the CDR3. DNA for the CDR3: TGCAGCGTTAGTCGCAGTTCCATGAACACTGAAGCTTTCTTT. Protein product: CSVSRSSMNTEAFF.

The chain is built from TRBV14 and TRBJ2-7; D is undetermined. Germline V gives CDR1 SGHDN, CDR2 FVKESK. The CDR3 totals 14 residues. V was trimmed by 7 bases and J by 2 bases, leaving 15 bases between them. The CDR3 DNA reads TGTGCCAGCAACCACTACAGAAAAGCCTACGAGCAGTACTTC. Amino acid sequence: CASNHYRKAYEQYF.

V gene TRBV3-1 (or the pseudogene TRBV3-2) combines with J gene TRBJ1-1, with D possibly TRBD1 on 5 matching bases. V was shortened by 4 bases and J by 3 bases, with 15 bases between the two germline ends. The CDR3 sequence is 15 residues long. Per the germline V gene, CDR1 is LGHDT and CDR2 is YNNKEL (reference sequence). This CDR3 reads CASSLNWDGDTEAFF. The DNA of the CDR3 is TGTGCCAGCAGCCTAAATTGGGACGGAGACACTGAAGCTTTCTTT.

This chain links TRBV4-3 with TRBJ2-7, with a possible D match to TRBD1 (6 bases). The CDR3 loop spans 14 amino acids. V shed 4 bases and J shed 1 base, with 11 bases lying between them. The germline gives CDR1 LGHNA, CDR2 YSLEER. In DNA, the CDR3 is TGCGCCAGCAGCCCAATGGGACAATCCTACGAGCAGTACTTC. It is translated as CASSPMGQSYEQYF.

This clone was observed once. The chain uses TRBV5-1 and TRBJ1-2; maybe TRBD1 (6 bases). Trimming cost V 2 bases and J 3 bases, with 14 bases left between them. Per the germline V gene, CDR1 is SGHRS and CDR2 is YFSETQ. The length of the CDR3 is 15 residues. The CDR3 protein is CASSFTGYLDYGYTF. CDR3 bases: TGCGCCAGCAGCTTTACAGGGTATTTGGACTATGGCTACACCTTC. Filled out from reference TRBV5-1 and TRBJ1-2, the complete variable domain reads KAGVTQTPRYLIKTRGQQVTLSCSPISGHRSVSWYQQTPGQGLQFLFEYFSETQRNKGNFPGRFSGRQFSNSRSEMNVSTLELGDSALYLCASSFTGYLDYGYTFGSGTRLTVV.

The CDR3 region is CASSLGPGMNTGELFF. The CDR3 DNA is TGTGCCAGCAGCTTAGGTCCGGGTATGAACACCGGGGAGCTGTTTTTT. The rearrangement links TRBV7-2 to TRBJ2-2; no reliable D call. Looked up from germline, CDR1 is SGHTA and CDR2 is FQGNSA. The CDR3 is 16 residues long. The germline V and J ends were trimmed by 1 base and 1 base, with 10 bases remaining between them.

The chain has TRBV19 and TRBJ2-7; D call uncertain. The CDR3 contains 13 residues. Germline-derived CDR1 and CDR2 are LNHDA and SQIVND (reference sequence). Trimming took 2 bases from V and 5 from J, leaving 10 bases between them. The CDR3 sequence is CASSITPWDEQYV. Here the CDR3 DNA reads TGTGCCAGTAGTATAACCCCTTGGGACGAGCAGTACGTC.

The chain employs TRBV28 and TRBJ1-2; D perhaps matches TRBD1 (6 bases). V shed 3 bases and J shed 2 bases, with 7 bases lying between them. Germline V CDR1 and CDR2: MDHEN, SYDVKM. The CDR3 is 13 amino acids. CDR3 sequence reads: CASSFGGNYGYTF. The CDR3 coding sequence is TGTGCCAGCAGTTTCGGGGGCAACTATGGCTACACCTTC.

The chain carries TRBV4-3 and TRBJ2-2, with TRBD2 matching over 7 bases. Germline trimming cut 4 bases from V and 7 bases from J; bases unmatched to any gene: 9. The germline gives CDR1 LGHNA, CDR2 YSLEER. This CDR3 contains 15 residues. In DNA form, the CDR3 reads TGCGCCAGCAGCCTAAACAGTGGGGGGGACGGGGAGCTGTTTTTT. It encodes CASSLNSGGDGELFF.

This clone has only a few counts. This sequence joins TRBV7-3 and TRBJ2-3, with 7 bases lining up with TRBD1. V lost 2 bases to trimming and J lost 5 bases; unmatched junction nucleotides: 1. The V gene's germline CDR1 is SGHTA and CDR2 FQGTGA. This CDR3 is built from 13 residues. CDR3: CASSLDREDTQYF. CDR3 nucleotide sequence: TGTGCCAGCAGCTTAGACAGGGAAGATACGCAGTATTTT.

This clone was seen a single time. V and J are TRBV6-5 and TRBJ2-5; 7 bases align to TRBD1. With 2 bases clipped from V and 4 bases from J, the junction kept 10 bases outside the gene matches. The CDR3 has 16 amino acids. CDR1 MNHEY and CDR2 SVGAGI come from the germline V gene. DNA for the CDR3: TGTGCCAGCAGTTACGCAACGACAGGGCGGGCAGAGACCCAGTACTTC. The encoded protein is CASSYATTGRAETQYF.

This chain connects TRBV5-6 to TRBJ2-1, with D tentatively TRBD1 (6 bases). Trimming pared 9 bases from V and 5 bases from J, leaving 12 bases between. CDR3 size: 12 residues. Per germline, CDR1 SGHDT and CDR2 YYEEEE. The CDR3 region is CATQGWNNEQFF. CDR3 in DNA: TGTGCCACCCAGGGGTGGAACAATGAGCAGTTCTTC. The entire variable domain, with the rest obtained from reference TRBV5-6 and TRBJ2-1, is as follows: DAGVTQSPTHLIKTRGQQVTLRCSPKSGHDTVSWYQQALGQGPQFIFQYYEEEERQRGNFPDRFSGHQFPNYSSELNVNALLLGDSALYLCATQGWNNEQFFGPGTRLTVL.

This rearrangement joins TRBV7-9 to TRBJ1-6; 7 bases agree with TRBD1. This CDR3 region has 14 residues. V shed 5 bases, J shed 7 bases, and the junction held 5 bases outside the gene matches. Germline V CDR1 and CDR2: SEHNR, FQNEAQ (reference sequence). The CDR3 loop reads CASSRDSRNSPLHF. DNA for the CDR3: TGTGCCAGCAGCCGGGACAGCCGAAATTCACCCCTCCACTTT.

The CDR3 here is CASVESLYSNQPQHF. In nucleotides, the CDR3 is TGTGCCAGTGTAGAGAGCCTCTATAGCAATCAGCCCCAGCATTTT. V gene TRBV19 combines with J gene TRBJ1-5; D ambiguous. The CDR3 is 15 residues long. Trimming shortened V by 8 bases and J by 0 bases, and 14 bases separated the two germline ends. Germline V gene lookup returns CDR1 LNHDA and CDR2 SQIVND (reference sequence).

Remarks on this clone: Given a much more abundant clone one base away, this may be a read error. This chain joins TRBV4-3 and TRBJ2-1; D might be TRBD1 or TRBD2, each matching 5 bases. Germline CDR1 and CDR2: LGHNA and YSLEER. Deletions cut 4 bases from V and 8 bases from J, with 18 bases between. The CDR3 sequence is 15 residues long. Here the CDR3 reads CASSPTMSRGDEQFF. Here the CDR3 DNA reads TGCGCCAGCAGCCCCACTATGAGCAGAGGGGATGAGCAGTTCTTC.

This clone showed up just once. V usage is TRBV5-4 and J usage is TRBJ1-5; weak D call: TRBD1 (6 bases). This CDR3 has 15 residues. In germline, CDR1 is SGHNT, CDR2 YYREEE (reference sequence). V shed 5 bases and J shed 4 bases, with 16 bases lying between them. CDR3 sequence (DNA): TGTGCCAGCAGGAAGAACAGGGACGGGAATCAGCCCCAGCATTTT. Amino acid sequence: CASRKNRDGNQPQHF.

The chain recombines TRBV2 with TRBJ1-2; a weak D match, TRBD1 (6 bases). The CDR3 consists of 13 residues. Between the trimmed V and J ends, which lost 4 bases and 0 bases, there was a span of 6 bases. Per the germline V gene, CDR1 is SNHLY and CDR2 is FYNNEI. The CDR3 DNA sequence: TGTGCCAGCAGTGGGACAGCTAACTATGGCTACACCTTC. This encodes CASSGTANYGYTF. The whole variable domain, remainder taken from reference TRBV2 and TRBJ1-2, is EPEVTQTPSHQVTQMGQEVILRCVPISNHLYFYWYRQILGQKVEFLVSFYNNEISEKSEIFDDQFSVERPDGSNFTLKIRSTKLEDSAMYFCASSGTANYGYTFGSGTRLTVV.

The chain recombines TRBV27 with TRBJ1-4; D is unclear. CDR3 length: 16 residues. CDR1 is MNHEY, CDR2 SMNVEV, per germline (reference sequence). Trimming left V 11 bases short and J 4 bases short, with 23 bases between. CDR3 sequence reads: CAEPKTPSELNEKLFF. CDR3 DNA sequence: TGTGCCGAGCCTAAGACACCATCCGAGCTTAATGAAAAACTGTTTTTT.

J is TRBJ2-7 and V is TRBV28; D is undetermined. CDR1 is MDHEN, CDR2 SYDVKM, per germline. This CDR3 is 12 amino acids long. The V and J ends lost 7 bases and 1 base respectively, with 8 bases between them. The CDR3 protein is CASNSESYEQYF. Written as DNA, the CDR3 is TGTGCCAGCAATAGTGAGTCCTACGAGCAGTACTTC.

This clone has just a few counts. J is TRBJ1-2 and V is TRBV7-9, with TRBD1 as a possible D gene (6 bases). The V gene's germline CDR1 is SEHNR and CDR2 FQNEAQ (reference sequence). Deletions cut 7 bases from V and 0 bases from J, with 15 bases between. The length of the CDR3 is 15 residues. The CDR3 sequence: CASKGQTETNYGYTF. The CDR3 DNA follows: TGTGCCAGCAAGGGACAAACAGAAACTAACTATGGCTACACCTTC.

The rearrangement uses TRBV27 and TRBJ2-5; D is unresolved. Trimming stripped 0 bases from V and 4 bases from J, with 12 bases between. This CDR3 spans 15 amino acids. Germline V gene lookup returns CDR1 MNHEY and CDR2 SMNVEV (reference sequence). CDR3 in amino acids: CASSLSPSILETQYF. DNA of the CDR3: TGTGCCAGCAGTTTATCCCCATCTATCCTAGAGACCCAGTACTTC.

This clone was recorded a few times. This sequence joins TRBV6-4 and TRBJ2-3; TRBD2 aligns across 11 bases. The CDR3 is made up of 16 amino acids. V lost 3 bases to trimming and J lost 3 bases; unmatched junction nucleotides: 5. CDR1 is MRHNA, CDR2 SNTAGT, per germline. CDR3 bases: TGTGCCAGCAGTGAACTAGCGGGGGCAGGAACAGATACGCAGTATTTT. Translating gives CASSELAGAGTDTQYF.

V is TRBV7-2 and J is TRBJ2-7; possible D gene TRBD2, 5 bases. The CDR3 totals 15 residues. Germline values: CDR1 SGHTA, CDR2 FQGNSA. Trimming removed 5 bases at V and 3 bases at J, with 17 bases between. The DNA for the CDR3 is TGTGCCAGCAGCCTCGCTTGGACTTCCTACTACGAGCAGTACTTC. This translates into CASSLAWTSYYEQYF.

The rearrangement uses TRBV7-3 and TRBJ2-5, with TRBD1 identical over 9 bases. Losses at the gene ends were 2 bases for V and 4 bases for J; bases not matched to a gene: 5. The CDR3 loop spans 15 amino acids. Germline V lookup: CDR1 SGHTA, CDR2 FQGTGA. The CDR3, as DNA: TGTGCCAGCAGCTTAGGGGACAGGGATCGAGAGACCCAGTACTTC. Encoded protein: CASSLGDRDRETQYF.

The rearrangement uses TRBV29-1 and TRBJ2-3, with TRBD1 identical over 7 bases. Germline lookup yields CDR1 SQVTM and CDR2 ANQGSEA. The CDR3 consists of 12 residues. V lost 8 bases, J lost 4 bases, and 6 bases stayed unmatched. The chain's CDR3 is CSYEGAPDTQYF. The CDR3 DNA reads as TGCAGCTATGAGGGGGCCCCAGATACGCAGTATTTT.

The rearrangement uses TRBV5-1 and TRBJ2-5; 8 positions match TRBD1. CDR1 is SGHRS and CDR2 is YFSETQ in the germline V gene. With 6 bases clipped from V and 1 base from J, the junction kept 2 bases outside the gene matches. The CDR3 has 13 residues. The CDR3 DNA follows: TGCGCCAGCAACACAGGGGGCCAAGAGACCCAGTACTTC. Translating it yields CASNTGGQETQYF.

The rearrangement links TRBV2 to TRBJ1-1; TRBD1 aligns across 8 bases. The CDR3 runs to 13 residues. V dropped 8 bases and J dropped 4; count of bases not matched to a gene: 6. Germline V gives CDR1 SNHLY, CDR2 FYNNEI. The chain's CDR3 is CASSGDRITEAFF. The CDR3 DNA sequence: TGTGCCAGCTCTGGGGACAGGATCACTGAAGCTTTCTTT.

The chain couples TRBV5-1 to TRBJ2-4; D may be TRBD2 (5 bases). Trimming left V 1 base short and J 5 bases short, with 13 bases between. The CDR3 is 15 amino acids. The germline V gene has CDR1 SGHRS and CDR2 YFSETQ. The DNA for the CDR3 is TGCGCCAGCAGCTTGAGACACCCTAGCCAAAACATTCAGTACTTC. Translation: CASSLRHPSQNIQYF. Together with reference TRBV5-1 and TRBJ2-4, the CDR3 gives the full variable domain: KAGVTQTPRYLIKTRGQQVTLSCSPISGHRSVSWYQQTPGQGLQFLFEYFSETQRNKGNFPGRFSGRQFSNSRSEMNVSTLELGDSALYLCASSLRHPSQNIQYFGAGTRLSVL.

The chain links TRBV5-1 to TRBJ1-1; D uncertain. Germline values: CDR1 SGHRS, CDR2 YFSETQ. The V and J ends lost 0 bases and 0 bases respectively, with 6 bases between them. This CDR3 is built from 14 residues. CDR3 region: CASSLDTMNTEAFF. The CDR3 nucleotides read TGCGCCAGCAGCTTGGACACGATGAACACTGAAGCTTTCTTT.

V and J are TRBV29-1 and TRBJ1-2, with D uncertain. Germline CDR1 and CDR2: SQVTM and ANQGSEA. V was pared by 6 bases and J by 4 bases, with 24 bases between. The CDR3 covers 16 residues. The CDR3 spells CSVTRGGPNPSYGYTF. The CDR3 coding sequence is TGCAGCGTAACCCGGGGAGGCCCAAACCCCTCCTATGGCTACACCTTC. Based on the CDR3 plus reference TRBV29-1 and TRBJ1-2, the full variable domain is SAVISQKPSRDICQRGTSLTIQCQVDSQVTMMFWYRQQPGQSLTLIATANQGSEATYESGFVIDKFPISRPNLTFSTLTVSNMSPEDSSIYLCSVTRGGPNPSYGYTFGSGTRLTVV.

The chain carries TRBV7-2 and TRBJ2-1; D might be TRBD2 (6 bases). This CDR3 comprises 15 residues. Germline V gene data show CDR1 as SGHTA and CDR2 as FQGNSA. Trimming removed 5 bases from V and 6 bases from J, with 17 bases in between. CDR3 nucleotides: TGTGCCAGCAGCCAAGGAGGGCGGAGCCGCAATGAGCAGTTCTTC. It yields the protein CASSQGGRSRNEQFF.

The rearrangement links TRBV12-3 or TRBV12-4 to TRBJ2-3; unclear D gene. This CDR3 spans 13 amino acids. The V end was cut by 6 bases, the J end by 6 bases, with 13 bases between. The CDR3 region is CASSTSPLDTQYF. In nucleotides, the CDR3 is TGTGCCAGCAGCACAAGTCCCCTTGATACGCAGTATTTT.